This entry features one T cell receptor (beta chain) sequence. Antigen specificity is unknown. CDR1 and CDR2 from the germline V gene are DFQATT and SNEGSKA (reference sequence). V shed 6 bases, J shed 4 bases, and the junction held 7 bases outside the gene matches. The CDR3 spans 14 residues. This entry is derived from a study of T cells in Graves' hyperthyroidism and ophthalmopathy. General study points: In the blood, most expanded thyroid clonotypes above 0.001 appeared as well.

Using RNA transcripts as the source, TCR beta CDR3 regions were amplified. RT-PCR in the first round (using the HTBI primer set) targeted the TCR CDR3. MiXCR, run by TCRdb on the multiplex PCR reads, gives a single entry per CDR3 protein. This table holds about 590,000 distinct CDR3 sequences, 15% to 19% found once. Researchers barred patients who had uncontrolled infection, other autoimmune disease, pregnancy or lactation. Diagnosis rested on symptoms, serum thyroxine and TRAb, thyroid ultrasound, and orbital computed tomography. Each 10 ml fresh peripheral blood draw supplied the PBMCs. The sequence derives from a woman aged 30 to 39 with Graves' hyperthyroidism. The sample was blood. The V gene is TRBV20-1, the J gene TRBJ1-5, with TRBD1 matching over 9 bases. CDR3 region: CSAVTTGGNQPQHF. The CDR3 DNA reads as TGCAGTGCGGTAACGACAGGGGGTAATCAGCCCCAGCATTTT.